This T cell receptor beta chain was observed in a study of cytomegalovirus exposure and HLA in healthy donors. General study results and limits: The study recorded 160 or so TCR beta chains that were cytomegalovirus-associated. The TCR clusters that emerged in the first cohort tended, a later analysis found, to co-occur in the 95 to 150 validation repertoires.

TCRdb's table, derived via immunoSEQ multiplex PCR, lists solely in-frame clones and lacks some. The table includes roughly 120,000 clones, around 87% detected once. V was trimmed by 0 bases and J by 4 bases, leaving 10 bases between them. The V gene's germline CDR1 is SGHDT and CDR2 YYEEEE. This CDR3 comprises 14 residues. In regard to this clone: The antigen remains unidentified.

The chain combines TRBV5-6 with TRBJ1-1, with D tentatively TRBD1 (5 bases). This TCR was recovered from a woman in her twenties or thirties in good health and CMV-seropositive. The source material was PBMCs. For the CDR3, the DNA is TGTGCCAGCAGCTTGGAGGGGTTCGGCACTGAAGCTTTCTTT. Amino acid sequence: CASSLEGFGTEAFF. Full variable domain (missing parts from reference TRBV5-6 and TRBJ1-1): DAGVTQSPTHLIKTRGQQVTLRCSPKSGHDTVSWYQQALGQGPQFIFQYYEEEERQRGNFPDRFSGHQFPNYSSELNVNALLLGDSALYLCASSLEGFGTEAFFGQGTRLTVV.